This T cell receptor beta chain was sequenced for a study of CD8+CD57+ T cells in acquired aplastic anemia. Only patients with CD8+CD57+ cell expansion on flow cytometry were chosen for sequencing. Regarding the study as a whole: Lower diversity was found in CD8+CD57+ cells than in total CD4+ and CD8+ pools in patients. Overlap between patients and controls comprised about 28 CD8+ CDR3 sequences.

Germline CDR1 reads DFQATT; CDR2 reads SNEGSKA (reference sequence). This CDR3 region has 12 residues. After removal of 6 bases from V and 5 bases from J, the junction contained 4 bases not matched to a gene. Worth noting for this clonotype: Its antigen is unidentified.

The TCR beta profiling, which covered VDJ combination and CDR3 sequence, was carried out using genomic DNA as the template. TCRdb re-analysed the reads in MiXCR, keeping a single row per CDR3 protein. Of roughly 17,000 distinct CDR3 sequences listed, roughly two fifths are singletons. The sequenced sample consisted of CD8+CD57+ T cells sorted from PBMCs. Subset indicated: bead-enriched CD8+CD57+ effector memory T cells from SAA patients. The source of this sequence is a human donor with aplastic anemia. V gene TRBV20-1 combines with J gene TRBJ1-1; 9 nucleotides match TRBD1. CDR3: CSATGGWTEAFF. In DNA, the CDR3 is TGCAGTGCAACAGGGGGCTGGACTGAAGCTTTCTTT.